The 26 T cell receptor beta chains below were found in one sample sequenced in a study of T-cell reconstitution after alpha-beta-depleted transplantation in children (TCRdb year 2016). The treatment or condition label corresponds to: allogeneic hematopoietic cell transplantation with graft depleted of TCRalphabeta T cells and CD19 B cells. Receptors were amplified or captured by PCR. Instrument used: Illumina HiSeq 2500. TCR library preparation used molecular barcoding, with unique molecular identifiers applied to normalize quantification of the TCRbeta repertoire. TCRdb took the public reads, trimmed them with fastp at Q25, ran MiXCR for clone calling and kept in-frame beta chains. Every distinct CDR3 protein forms one entry, paired with its most common genes and DNA. Recorded for this sample are over 45,000 distinct CDR3 sequences; 44% of them occurred a single time. The ten top clones hold 95% to 98% of the sample.

Material: PBMCs, mostly from graft donor cells, obtained 360 days after TCRalphabeta/CD19-depleted stem cell transplant. The receptors here all came from a male patient between 10 and 17 years old who had a stem cell transplant for acute lymphoblastic leukemia, so the T cells may come from the graft donor.

The rearrangement joins TRBV4-1 to TRBJ2-5; 10 positions agree with TRBD2. The V gene end was trimmed by 2 bases and the J gene end by 4 bases; junction bases not matched to a gene: 1. Germline loops: CDR1 MGHRA, CDR2 YSYEKL. The CDR3 is 14 amino acids. The CDR3 is CASSQPSGGETQYF. DNA of the CDR3: TGCGCCAGCAGCCAACCTAGCGGGGGAGAGACCCAGTACTTC.

This clonotype has just a few counts. The chain employs TRBV10-1 and TRBJ1-1, with D unresolved. CDR3 length: 13 residues. V lost 6 bases to trimming and J lost 1 base, with 9 bases between them. CDR1 and CDR2 (germline): WNHNN, SYGVQD (reference sequence). The CDR3 bases are TGCGCCAGCAGCCTCAGACAGAACACTGAAGCTTTCTTT. Encoded protein: CASSLRQNTEAFF.

J is TRBJ2-3 and V is TRBV28, with D tentatively TRBD1 (6 bases). CDR1 and CDR2 (germline): MDHEN, SYDVKM. The CDR3 runs 17 residues. V shed 5 bases and J shed 0 bases, with 18 bases lying between them. The CDR3 DNA is TGTGCCAGCAGTCAACACCAGGGGATTCCTAGCACAGATACGCAGTATTTT. This codes for CASSQHQGIPSTDTQYF.

The sample holds a few counts of this clonotype. Here the CDR3 DNA reads TGCGCCAGCAGCTTGGTCGGCTCTGGAAACACCATATATTTT. Protein sequence: CASSLVGSGNTIYF. The chain employs TRBV5-1 and TRBJ1-3, with D hard to call. V was trimmed by 0 bases and J by 0 bases, leaving 4 bases between them. The CDR3 spans 14 residues. The germline V gene has CDR1 SGHRS and CDR2 YFSETQ.

DNA of the CDR3: TGTGCCAGCAGCCCTACTAGGAATGAGCAGTTCTTC. Amino acid sequence: CASSPTRNEQFF. This chain joins TRBV13 and TRBJ2-1; a possible D gene is TRBD2 (5 bases). Looked up from germline, CDR1 is PRHDT and CDR2 is FYEKMQ (reference sequence). Trimming cost V 5 bases and J 7 bases, with 9 bases left between them. The length of the CDR3 is 12 residues.

This clonotype was seen only a few times. V gene TRBV4-2 combines with J gene TRBJ2-3; no clear D. The ends were cut back, 0 bases at V and 2 bases at J, with 9 bases in the middle. The CDR3 is 15 amino acids. Germline values: CDR1 LGHNA, CDR2 YNFKEQ. CDR3 amino acids: CASSQEGGPTDTQYF. CDR3 DNA sequence: TGTGCCAGCAGCCAAGAAGGTGGGCCCACAGATACGCAGTATTTT.

The chain joins TRBV7-9 to TRBJ1-1; no clear D. Germline assignment: CDR1 SEHNR and CDR2 FQNEAQ (reference sequence). V was clipped by 10 bases and J by 0 bases, with 24 bases between them. CDR3 size: 17 residues. The DNA for the CDR3 is TGTGCCACCGGTGGGATGACGAGGAACTCCATGAACACTGAAGCTTTCTTT. It specifies CATGGMTRNSMNTEAFF.

The chain employs TRBV9 and TRBJ2-1, with 9 bases lining up with TRBD2. The germline V gene encodes CDR1 SGDLS and CDR2 YYNGEE. CDR3 length: 14 residues. Trimming took 3 bases from V and 7 from J; bases not matched to a gene: 5. The CDR3 DNA is TGTGCCAGCAGCGGTAGCGGGGGTCATAATGAGCAGTTCTTC. Translation: CASSGSGGHNEQFF.

CDR3 sequence reads: CASSLWWDGQYEQFF. DNA for the CDR3: TGCGCCAGCAGCTTGTGGTGGGATGGGCAATATGAGCAGTTCTTC. The rearrangement joins TRBV5-1 to TRBJ2-1; no reliable D call. V was shortened by 1 base and J by 8 bases, with 16 bases between the two germline ends. Germline CDR1 reads SGHRS; CDR2 reads YFSETQ. CDR3 length: 15 residues.

V gene TRBV12-3 or TRBV12-4 combines with J gene TRBJ2-1; maybe TRBD1 (6 bases). Trimming cost V 8 bases and J 1 base, with 9 bases left between them. The CDR3 loop spans 13 amino acids. The DNA for the CDR3 is TGTGCCAGCGGACAGATGTCCTACAATGAGCAGTTCTTC. It translates to CASGQMSYNEQFF.

The V and J genes are TRBV4-3 and TRBJ2-3; D remains ambiguous. Deletions cut 0 bases from V and 5 bases from J, with 18 bases between. The CDR3 sequence is 17 residues long. Per germline, CDR1 LGHNA and CDR2 YSLEER. CDR3 amino acids: CASSQDRATSARDTQYF. The CDR3 nucleotides are TGCGCCAGCAGCCAAGATAGGGCCACCTCAGCGAGAGATACGCAGTATTTT.

The V and J genes are TRBV29-1 and TRBJ2-1, with 10 nucleotides matching TRBD2. The germline CDR1 and CDR2 sequences are SQVTM and ANQGSEA. The V gene end was trimmed by 0 bases and the J gene end by 2 bases; junction bases not matched to a gene: 1. This CDR3 region has 15 residues. The CDR3, as DNA: TGCAGCGTTGAAGACGGACTAGCGGCCTACAATGAGCAGTTCTTC. Translated: CSVEDGLAAYNEQFF.

This clonotype was detected only a few times. The chain has TRBV12-3 or TRBV12-4 and TRBJ1-6, with D perhaps matching TRBD1 (6 bases). Deletions cut 8 bases from V and 6 bases from J, with 17 bases between. CDR3 length: 15 amino acids. CDR3 DNA: TGTGCCAGCCGGGAAAGGGGGATAGGTAATTCACCCCTCCACTTT. Protein sequence: CASRERGIGNSPLHF.

This clonotype showed up just a few times. The chain links TRBV7-9 to TRBJ2-7; the D is unclear. The CDR3 extends over 11 amino acids. Between the trimmed V and J ends, which lost 5 bases and 3 bases, there was a span of 5 bases. Germline-derived CDR1 and CDR2 are SEHNR and FQNEAQ (reference sequence). Here the CDR3 DNA reads TGTGCCAGCAGCCCCAACTACGAGCAGTACTTC. Its protein is CASSPNYEQYF.

The CDR3 here is CSVEAGRTASGANVLTF. The CDR3, as DNA: TGCAGCGTTGAGGCGGGACGCACAGCCTCTGGGGCCAACGTCCTGACTTTC. The chain couples TRBV29-1 to TRBJ2-6; the D gene is possibly TRBD2 (6 bases). The germline V and J ends were trimmed by 3 bases and 0 bases, with 15 bases remaining between them. Germline CDR1 reads SQVTM; CDR2 reads ANQGSEA. This CDR3 is built from 17 residues.

The chain combines TRBV5-1 with TRBJ1-5; D possibly corresponds to TRBD1 (5 bases). The length of the CDR3 is 19 residues. The V and J ends lost 0 bases and 0 bases respectively, with 19 bases between them. Germline CDR1 reads SGHRS; CDR2 reads YFSETQ. The DNA for the CDR3 is TGCGCCAGCAGCTTGGCCGATCGGGGACGTCAATATAGCAATCAGCCCCAGCATTTT. Protein sequence: CASSLADRGRQYSNQPQHF.

This clonotype was counted a single time. The chain combines TRBV28 with TRBJ2-1; TRBD2 aligns across 12 bases. This CDR3 spans 17 amino acids. Per germline, CDR1 MDHEN and CDR2 SYDVKM. The J segment lost 2 bases and the V segment lost 4 bases, leaving 6 bases of the junction unmatched. CDR3 sequence (DNA): TGTGCCAGCAGTTCTAGACTAGCGGGAGAGGCCTACAATGAGCAGTTCTTC. It encodes CASSSRLAGEAYNEQFF.

CDR3 DNA: TGTGCCAGCAGCATTAGCGGGGCCCTAGGCCACAATGAGCAGTTCTTC. It is translated as CASSISGALGHNEQFF. The genes are TRBV5-5 and TRBJ2-1; 8 bases line up with TRBD2. With 4 bases clipped from V and 5 bases from J, the junction kept 11 bases outside the gene matches. The CDR3 totals 16 residues. Germline CDR1 is SGHKS and CDR2 is YYEKEE (reference sequence). Together with reference TRBV5-5 and TRBJ2-1, the CDR3 gives the full variable domain: DAGVTQSPTHLIKTRGQQVTLRCSPISGHKSVSWYQQVLGQGPQFIFQYYEKEERGRGNFPDRFSARQFPNYSSELNVNALLLGDSALYLCASSISGALGHNEQFFGPGTRLTVL.

The chain joins TRBV6-2 or TRBV6-3 to TRBJ2-7; maybe TRBD1 (7 bases). Germline-derived CDR1 and CDR2 are MNHEY and SVGEGT. The CDR3 has 17 amino acids. The V and J ends lost 3 bases and 5 bases respectively, with 23 bases between them. The CDR3 spells CASSYTGAAPGDHEQYF. The CDR3, as DNA: TGTGCCAGCAGTTATACAGGGGCCGCCCCGGGAGACCACGAGCAGTACTTC.

This clonotype has just one count. The chain has TRBV15 and TRBJ1-2, with a weak D call TRBD1 (5 bases). Germline V gene sequence: CDR1 LNHNV, CDR2 YYDKDF (reference sequence). The CDR3 totals 15 residues. Trimming stripped 0 bases from V and 8 bases from J, with 16 bases between. The CDR3 DNA reads as TGTGCCACCAGCAGAGATTTAGAAGGGACTCGGGGCTACACCTTC. It encodes CATSRDLEGTRGYTF.

The chain recombines TRBV12-5 with TRBJ2-1; no definite D call. The V gene lost 3 bases and the J gene lost 2 bases, with 8 bases spanning the gap. The germline gives CDR1 LGHNT, CDR2 FRNRAP. The CDR3 covers 14 residues. CDR3 amino acids: CASGFSSTYNEQFF. CDR3 bases: TGTGCTAGTGGTTTTAGTTCCACCTACAATGAGCAGTTCTTC.

This clonotype has a single count. The chain carries TRBV28 and TRBJ2-5, with 9 bases identical to TRBD1. The CDR3 has 15 amino acids. The V gene end was trimmed by 1 base and the J gene end by 4 bases; junction bases not matched to a gene: 4. Germline V gene data show CDR1 as MDHEN and CDR2 as SYDVKM. CDR3: CASSLLQGAGETQYF. CDR3 nucleotides: TGTGCCAGCAGTTTATTACAGGGGGCGGGAGAGACCCAGTACTTC. Combining the CDR3 with reference TRBV28 and TRBJ2-5 gives the whole variable domain DVKVTQSSRYLVKRTGEKVFLECVQDMDHENMFWYRQDPGLGLRLIYFSYDVKMKEKGDIPEGYSVSREKKERFSLILESASTNQTSMYLCASSLLQGAGETQYFGPGTRLLVL.

A few counts support this clonotype. The chain uses TRBV20-1 and TRBJ1-1; 7 bases agree with TRBD1. Germline V gene lookup returns CDR1 DFQATT and CDR2 SNEGSKA (reference sequence). The CDR3 is 19 residues long. V gave up 0 bases and J gave up 2 bases; unmatched junction bases: 18. CDR3 protein: CSARDGFLDREGGNTEAFF. CDR3 bases: TGCAGTGCTAGAGACGGATTTCTAGACAGGGAAGGGGGCAACACTGAAGCTTTCTTT.

The V and J genes are TRBV13 and TRBJ2-7; the match to TRBD2 covers 9 bases. Losses at the gene ends were 6 bases for V and 2 bases for J; bases not matched to a gene: 8. CDR1 and CDR2 from the germline V gene are PRHDT and FYEKMQ (reference sequence). This CDR3 spans 15 amino acids. CDR3 in amino acids: CASSHSGSATYEQYF. CDR3 nucleotide sequence: TGTGCCAGCAGTCATAGCGGGAGCGCAACCTACGAGCAGTACTTC. The whole variable domain, remainder taken from reference TRBV13 and TRBJ2-7, is AAGVIQSPRHLIKEKRETATLKCYPIPRHDTVYWYQQGPGQDPQFLISFYEKMQSDKGSIPDRFSAQQFSDYHSELNMSSLELGDSALYFCASSHSGSATYEQYFGPGTRLTVT.

The chain recombines TRBV29-1 with TRBJ2-3, with TRBD2 matching 9 bases. Germline V CDR1 and CDR2: SQVTM, ANQGSEA. The CDR3 loop spans 15 amino acids. V was clipped by 2 bases and J by 4 bases; unmatched bases: 7. The CDR3 DNA is TGCAGCGTTGAACATGTAGCGGGAGAAGCAGATACGCAGTATTTT. It yields the protein CSVEHVAGEADTQYF.

This clonotype has only a few counts. J is TRBJ1-3 and V is TRBV12-3 or TRBV12-4, with D possibly being TRBD1 (5 bases). The CDR3 is 14 amino acids. V gave up 7 bases and J gave up 1 base, with 11 bases separating them. The CDR3 protein is CASTQAGSGNTIYF. For the CDR3, the DNA is TGTGCCAGCACCCAAGCAGGGTCTGGAAACACCATATATTTT.